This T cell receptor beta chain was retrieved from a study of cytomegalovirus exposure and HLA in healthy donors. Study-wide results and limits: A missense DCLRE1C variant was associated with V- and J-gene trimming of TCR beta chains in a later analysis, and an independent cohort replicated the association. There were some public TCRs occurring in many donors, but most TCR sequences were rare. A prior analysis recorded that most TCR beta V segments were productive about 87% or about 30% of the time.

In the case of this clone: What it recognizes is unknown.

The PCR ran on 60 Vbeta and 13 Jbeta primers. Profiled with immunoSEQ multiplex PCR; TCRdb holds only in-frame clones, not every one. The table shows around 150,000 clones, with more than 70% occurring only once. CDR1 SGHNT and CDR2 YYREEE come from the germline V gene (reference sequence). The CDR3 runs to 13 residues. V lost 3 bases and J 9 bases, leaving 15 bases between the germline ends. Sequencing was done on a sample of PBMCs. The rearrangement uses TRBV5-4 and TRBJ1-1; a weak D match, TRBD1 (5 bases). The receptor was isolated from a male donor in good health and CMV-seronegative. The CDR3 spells CASSSGERGKAFF. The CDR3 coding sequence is TGTGCCAGCAGCTCGGGGGAACGAGGTAAAGCTTTCTTT.